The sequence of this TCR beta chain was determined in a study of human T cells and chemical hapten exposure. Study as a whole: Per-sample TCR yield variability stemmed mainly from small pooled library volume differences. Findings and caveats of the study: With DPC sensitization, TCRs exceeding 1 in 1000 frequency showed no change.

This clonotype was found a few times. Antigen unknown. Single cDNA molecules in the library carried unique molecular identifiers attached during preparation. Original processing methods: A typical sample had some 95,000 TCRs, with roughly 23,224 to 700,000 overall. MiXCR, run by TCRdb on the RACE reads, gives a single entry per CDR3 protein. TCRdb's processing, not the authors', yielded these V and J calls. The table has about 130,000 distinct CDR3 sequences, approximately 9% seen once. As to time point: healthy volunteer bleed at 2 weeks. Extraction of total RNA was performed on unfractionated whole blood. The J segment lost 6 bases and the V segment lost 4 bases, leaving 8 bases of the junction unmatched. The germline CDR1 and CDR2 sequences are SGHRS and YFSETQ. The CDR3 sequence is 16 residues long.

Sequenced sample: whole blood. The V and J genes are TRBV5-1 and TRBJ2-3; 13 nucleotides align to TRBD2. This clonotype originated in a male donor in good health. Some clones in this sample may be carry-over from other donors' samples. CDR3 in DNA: TGCGCCAGCAGCCCTCTACTAGCGGGGGGGGAGGATACGCAGTATTTT. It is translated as CASSPLLAGGEDTQYF.